This TCR beta chain comes out of a study of blood T cell repertoires in COVID-19. Study summary: T cells, B-cell-depleted T cells, or PBMCs provided the cDNA or gDNA that served as material.

This clone has more than one count but fewer than ten. The V end lost 2 bases, the J end lost 7 bases, and 3 bases lay between the germline ends. CDR3 size: 11 residues. Germline CDR1 reads LNHNV; CDR2 reads YYDKDF (reference sequence). Profiling relied on immunoSEQ multiplex PCR, and the TCRdb table lists in-frame clones only, not all of them. The repertoire holds 95,000 to 150,000 clones, with less than 90% as singletons. The material sequenced was PBMCs or T cells enriched from blood (not recorded which). V gene TRBV15 combines with J gene TRBJ2-1; no reliable D call. This TCR was recovered from a woman aged 30 to 39 who had recovered from COVID-19. CDR3 region: CATSRRNEQFF. For the CDR3, the DNA is TGTGCCACCAGCAGACGTAATGAGCAGTTCTTC.